This T cell receptor (beta chain) appears in the sequencing data of a study of OX40 agonist ivuxolimab in advanced cancers. Looking at the study overall: Checkpoint inhibitors had been given previously to 40% of patients. Partial response was recorded in three patients: one hepatocellular carcinoma and two cutaneous melanoma cases.

Assay: immunoSEQ multiplex PCR; the TCRdb copy retains only in-frame clones and omits some. The table shows tens of thousands of clones, with 80% to 90% occurring only once. Whole-study findings and limits: Doses of 0.1 to 3.0 mg/kg were accompanied by clonal expansion of CD4+ and CD8+ blood T cells by week 6. More expanded clones were seen, on average, in CD8+ T cells than in CD4+.

This CDR3 contains 16 residues. The V gene's germline CDR1 is GTSNPN and CDR2 SVGIG (reference sequence). V lost 0 bases to trimming and J lost 2 bases, with 16 bases between them. Turning to this clone: Antigen unknown. This CDR3 is also generated by other DNA sequences in the sample.

Sequenced here: CD4+ or CD8+ T cells sorted from blood, sampled in a trial of the OX40 agonist ivuxolimab. The chain is built from TRBV30 and TRBJ2-5, with D possibly TRBD1 on 6 matching bases. The sequence came from an adult with an advanced solid tumor such as melanoma, head and neck, liver or kidney cancer. The CDR3 DNA is TGTGCCTGGAGTGTAAACCCCCAGGGGATTCAAGAGACCCAGTACTTC. Amino acids: CAWSVNPQGIQETQYF.